The 26 T cell receptor beta chains reported below all come from one sample, sequenced in a study of cytomegalovirus exposure and HLA in healthy donors. The PCR used 60 Vbeta and 13 Jbeta primers. Generated by immunoSEQ multiplex PCR, the TCRdb table keeps only in-frame clones and is missing some. This table holds fewer than 150,000 clones, roughly 75% found once. Sequenced input: PBMCs. Receptors originate from a man aged 25 to 45 in good health.

V and J are TRBV5-5 and TRBJ2-3; D might be TRBD1 (6 bases). V gave up 1 base and J gave up 4 bases, with 10 bases separating them. The CDR3 extends over 14 amino acids. The germline CDR1 and CDR2 sequences are SGHKS and YYEKEE (reference sequence). The CDR3 reads CASSLRDTPDTQYF. DNA for the CDR3: TGTGCCAGCAGCTTGCGGGACACGCCAGATACGCAGTATTTT.

The chain combines TRBV18 with TRBJ2-7; perhaps TRBD1 as D (5 bases). The CDR3 has 14 residues. Germline lookup yields CDR1 KGHSH and CDR2 LQKENI. V was cut by 0 bases and J by 3 bases, with 9 bases left in between. The CDR3 reads CASSPPAGNYEQYF. In DNA form, the CDR3 reads TGTGCCAGCTCACCACCGGCAGGGAACTACGAGCAGTACTTC.

V gene TRBV5-1 combines with J gene TRBJ2-3; 12 bases agree with TRBD2. The CDR3 extends over 15 amino acids. The trim removed 7 bases at V and 5 bases at J, leaving 8 bases unmatched. CDR1 SGHRS and CDR2 YFSETQ come from the germline V gene. Written as DNA, the CDR3 is TGCGCCAGCCGCAGACTAGCGGGAGCGGAAGATACGCAGTATTTT. It specifies CASRRLAGAEDTQYF. Drawing the rest from reference TRBV5-1 and TRBJ2-3, the complete variable domain is KAGVTQTPRYLIKTRGQQVTLSCSPISGHRSVSWYQQTPGQGLQFLFEYFSETQRNKGNFPGRFSGRQFSNSRSEMNVSTLELGDSALYLCASRRLAGAEDTQYFGPGTRLTVL.

The genes are TRBV19 and TRBJ2-1; D perhaps matches TRBD2 (6 bases). Trimming pared 6 bases from V and 3 bases from J, leaving 6 bases between. The germline CDR1 and CDR2 sequences are LNHDA and SQIVND (reference sequence). This CDR3 contains 12 residues. CDR3 residues: CASSGGYNEQFF. The CDR3 nucleotides are TGTGCCAGTAGCGGGGGCTACAATGAGCAGTTCTTC.

The chain carries TRBV5-4 and TRBJ2-2; D remains ambiguous. The CDR3 has 13 amino acids. V lost 2 bases to trimming and J lost 6 bases, with 8 bases between them. Germline CDR1 is SGHNT and CDR2 is YYREEE (reference sequence). The CDR3 protein is CASSFPIAGELFF. CDR3 sequence (DNA): TGTGCCAGCAGCTTCCCTATTGCCGGGGAGCTGTTTTTT. Using reference TRBV5-4 and TRBJ2-2 for the parts outside the CDR3, the full variable domain is ETGVTQSPTHLIKTRGQQVTLRCSSQSGHNTVSWYQQALGQGPQFIFQYYREEENGRGNFPPRFSGLQFPNYSSELNVNALELDDSALYLCASSFPIAGELFFGEGSRLTVL.

This chain uses TRBV11-2 with TRBJ2-7; D might be TRBD2 (6 bases). Between the trimmed V and J ends, which lost 4 bases and 2 bases, there was a span of 9 bases. In germline, CDR1 is SGHAT, CDR2 FQNNGV. CDR3 length: 13 amino acids. CDR3 residues: CASSWDSPYEQYF. Here the CDR3 DNA reads TGTGCCAGCAGCTGGGACTCCCCCTACGAGCAGTACTTC.

The chain uses TRBV7-9 and TRBJ1-5; 11 nucleotides match TRBD1. Germline V gene data show CDR1 as SEHNR and CDR2 as FQNEAQ (reference sequence). Losses at the gene ends were 3 bases for V and 8 bases for J; bases not matched to a gene: 12. The CDR3 has 17 residues. As DNA, the CDR3 is TGTGCCAGCAGCTTTACCGGGACAGGGGGATTAGTTGAGCCCCAGCATTTT. The encoded protein is CASSFTGTGGLVEPQHF.

V and J are TRBV7-9 and TRBJ2-5, with D maybe TRBD2 (7 bases). The CDR3 has 14 residues. Germline loops: CDR1 SEHNR, CDR2 FQNEAQ (reference sequence). V was clipped by 4 bases and J by 5 bases, with 14 bases between them. DNA for the CDR3: TGTGCCAGCAGCTCTTGGGGGGGCAGTGAGACCCAGTACTTC. Translation: CASSSWGGSETQYF.

CDR3 region: CASSFGGGYNEQFF. In DNA, the CDR3 is TGTGCCAGCAGCTTCGGCGGAGGGTACAATGAGCAGTTCTTC. The V call is TRBV7-9, the J call TRBJ2-1, with D perhaps matching TRBD2 (6 bases). The V end lost 3 bases, the J end lost 4 bases, and 10 bases lay between the germline ends. The germline V gene encodes CDR1 SEHNR and CDR2 FQNEAQ (reference sequence). This CDR3 has 14 amino acids.

The rearrangement uses TRBV6-1 and TRBJ2-3; perhaps TRBD2 as D (5 bases). V lost 11 bases, J lost 2 bases, and 17 bases lay in between. The CDR3 spans 14 residues. Germline V lookup: CDR1 MNHNS, CDR2 SASEGT. This CDR3 reads CAHSRARDTDTQYF. The CDR3 nucleotides are TGTGCCCACTCCCGAGCCCGGGACACAGATACGCAGTATTTT.

This chain joins TRBV6-1 and TRBJ2-7, with 7 bases aligning to TRBD1. Germline values: CDR1 MNHNS, CDR2 SASEGT. There are 15 residues in the CDR3. Trimming at V came to 3 bases and at J to 7 bases, leaving 12 bases not matched to a gene. The CDR3 nucleotides read TGTGCCAGCAGTGATCCGGTGACAGGGTTTGCAGAGCAGTACTTC. As protein: CASSDPVTGFAEQYF.

The rearrangement uses TRBV6-4 and TRBJ2-2, with TRBD2 matching over 8 bases. After removal of 4 bases from V and 4 bases from J, the junction contained 2 bases not matched to a gene. Germline loops: CDR1 MRHNA, CDR2 SNTAGT. The CDR3 contains 14 residues. The CDR3 here is CASSAGGPTGELFF. The CDR3, as DNA: TGTGCCAGCAGTGCGGGAGGGCCCACCGGGGAGCTGTTTTTT.

The V and J genes are TRBV10-1 and TRBJ2-2; TRBD2 is a possible D gene (6 bases). Germline CDR1 reads WNHNN; CDR2 reads SYGVQD (reference sequence). The CDR3 length is 13 residues. V was trimmed by 10 bases and J by 4 bases, leaving 13 bases between them. The CDR3 nucleotides are TGCGCCACCTCGATGGGGGGCACCGGGGAGCTGTTTTTT. As protein: CATSMGGTGELFF.

This chain uses TRBV11-2 with TRBJ2-3, with D unresolved. The V end lost 6 bases, the J end lost 4 bases, and 8 bases lay between the germline ends. This CDR3 is built from 12 residues. Germline V lookup: CDR1 SGHAT, CDR2 FQNNGV. Written as DNA, the CDR3 is TGTGCCAGCAGACCAGGCTCAGATACGCAGTATTTT. It translates to CASRPGSDTQYF.

This clone was observed a handful of times. This chain links TRBV6-6 with TRBJ2-1; perhaps TRBD2 as D (6 bases). This CDR3 comprises 14 residues. Germline V CDR1 and CDR2: MNHNY, SVGAGI (reference sequence). V lost 6 bases and J 9 bases, leaving 18 bases between the germline ends. CDR3 in DNA: TGTGCCAGCAGCTCCCCGCGGGACGCCTTTGAGCAGTTCTTC. Translating it yields CASSSPRDAFEQFF.

V usage is TRBV19 and J usage is TRBJ2-1; D may be TRBD2 (5 bases). CDR1 is LNHDA, CDR2 SQIVND, per germline (reference sequence). V was trimmed by 2 bases and J by 0 bases, leaving 17 bases between them. The CDR3 loop spans 18 amino acids. CDR3 coding DNA: TGTGCCAGTAGTATATGGTTTGTCGCGGGCAGCTCCTACAATGAGCAGTTCTTC. Protein: CASSIWFVAGSSYNEQFF.

This clone has only one observation. This chain connects TRBV7-2 to TRBJ2-3; D unresolved. Trimming pared 0 bases from V and 6 bases from J, leaving 10 bases between. The CDR3 loop spans 14 amino acids. Germline CDR1 and CDR2: SGHTA and FQGNSA. CDR3 coding DNA: TGTGCCAGCAGCTTAGCTCCTCGGTGGGATACGCAGTATTTT. Amino acids: CASSLAPRWDTQYF.

This chain links TRBV5-1 with TRBJ2-3; TRBD1 aligns across 8 bases. Per germline, CDR1 SGHRS and CDR2 YFSETQ. The V segment lost 3 bases and the J segment 3 bases; nucleotides outside the gene matches: 15. This CDR3 region has 18 residues. CDR3 protein: CASSSLREQGVRTDTQYF. In DNA form, the CDR3 reads TGCGCCAGCAGCTCCTTACGGGAACAGGGGGTTAGGACAGATACGCAGTATTTT.

V gene TRBV5-1 combines with J gene TRBJ2-7; 7 nucleotides match TRBD2. Germline V lookup: CDR1 SGHRS, CDR2 YFSETQ. This CDR3 is built from 13 residues. Unmatched junction bases numbered 2, after V lost 2 bases and J lost 3 bases. This chain's CDR3 is CASSFASGYEQYF. The CDR3 DNA follows: TGCGCCAGCAGCTTTGCTAGCGGCTACGAGCAGTACTTC.

The CDR3 spells CASTSPAGWEKLFF. The DNA for the CDR3 is TGTGCCAGCACCTCCCCCGCAGGTTGGGAAAAACTGTTTTTT. The rearrangement uses TRBV28 and TRBJ1-4; D is unclear. Per germline, CDR1 MDHEN and CDR2 SYDVKM. The CDR3 length is 14 residues. V was cut by 7 bases and J by 8 bases, with 17 bases left in between.

This clone was seen only a few times. J is TRBJ2-5 and V is TRBV27; 10 bases align to TRBD2. The J call could be wrong; TRBJ2-7 is a better fit for the DNA end. The length of the CDR3 is 15 residues. In germline, CDR1 is MNHEY, CDR2 SMNVEV (reference sequence). The CDR3 nucleotides read TGTGCCAGCAGTCCTAGCGGGAGTGGTTCCTACGAGCAGTACTTC. Its protein is CASSPSGSGSYEQYF.

The chain combines TRBV29-1 with TRBJ2-3; D is possibly TRBD2 (6 bases). V was trimmed by 4 bases and J by 2 bases, leaving 7 bases between them. CDR1 is SQVTM, CDR2 ANQGSEA, per germline. The CDR3 is 12 residues long. In DNA form, the CDR3 reads TGCAGCGTTGGGGAGGCCACAGATACGCAGTATTTT. It translates to CSVGEATDTQYF.

The genes are TRBV15 and TRBJ2-1, with D tentatively TRBD1 (6 bases). The CDR3 consists of 16 residues. The germline CDR1 and CDR2 sequences are LNHNV and YYDKDF (reference sequence). V gave up 3 bases and J gave up 2 bases, with 14 bases separating them. The CDR3 spells CATSRQRQGPYNEQFF. Here the CDR3 DNA reads TGTGCCACCAGCAGGCAGAGGCAGGGGCCCTACAATGAGCAGTTCTTC.

This clone was counted only a few times. The chain combines TRBV7-6 with TRBJ2-3; 7 nucleotides match TRBD1. V gave up 5 bases and J gave up 2 bases; unmatched junction bases: 10. Looked up from germline, CDR1 is SGHVS and CDR2 is FNYEAQ. The CDR3 runs to 16 residues. The CDR3 sequence: CASSLQGLTYTDTQYF. The CDR3 nucleotides read TGTGCCAGCAGCCTACAGGGGCTTACTTACACAGATACGCAGTATTTT.

The rearrangement joins TRBV5-1 to TRBJ2-2, with D tentatively TRBD2 (6 bases). Trimming removed 0 bases from V and 4 bases from J, with 13 bases in between. The CDR3 runs 16 residues. Germline V gene sequence: CDR1 SGHRS, CDR2 YFSETQ. The CDR3 sequence: CASSLEASDITGELFF. The CDR3 DNA reads as TGCGCCAGCAGCTTGGAGGCTAGCGACATCACCGGGGAGCTGTTTTTT.

The V and J genes are TRBV7-8 and TRBJ1-2; D perhaps matches TRBD1 (5 bases). Deletions cut 6 bases from V and 1 base from J, with 18 bases between. Germline CDR1 SGHVS, CDR2 FQNEAQ. The CDR3 has 16 residues. CDR3 region: CASRNTVGRGNYGYTF. The CDR3 region has the DNA TGTGCCAGCAGAAATACAGTGGGGAGGGGTAACTATGGCTACACCTTC.